These 9 T cell receptor beta chains came from one sample sequenced in a study of beta chain features in type 1 diabetes. Expressed TCRB transcripts were sequenced, since all the RNA that had been isolated was reverse transcribed. The method was immunoSEQ multiplex PCR; TCRdb's version includes in-frame clones alone and lacks a portion of them. The profile shows under 450,000 clones, roughly 14% of them singletons. The sequencing input was naive CD4+ T cells from blood. The receptors originated from a man in his thirties or forties in good health.

The chain joins TRBV10-3 to TRBJ2-7; 8 bases fit TRBD1. Germline lookup yields CDR1 ENHRY and CDR2 SYGVKD. This CDR3 region has 13 residues. Trimming took 3 bases from V and 8 from J; bases not matched to a gene: 6. The CDR3 reads CAISDGQGSKQYV. In DNA form, the CDR3 reads TGTGCCATCAGTGACGGACAGGGAAGTAAGCAGTACGTC.

This clone appeared a few times. The sample contains more than one DNA sequence encoding this CDR3. The rearrangement joins TRBV6-5 to TRBJ2-5, with a tentative D call TRBD2 (5 bases). With 0 bases removed from V and 4 bases from J, the gap between germline ends came to 6 bases. Germline V CDR1 and CDR2: MNHEY, SVGAGI. The CDR3 is 13 amino acids. The CDR3 DNA reads TGTGCCAGCAGTTACTCCCGGGGAGAGACCCAGTACTTC. Protein: CASSYSRGETQYF.

The CDR3 coding sequence is TGTGCCAGTAGTATAGCTAGCCCATTCAATGAGCAGTTCTTC. Amino acid sequence: CASSIASPFNEQFF. The chain combines TRBV19 with TRBJ2-1; maybe TRBD2 (5 bases). The germline CDR1 and CDR2 sequences are LNHDA and SQIVND (reference sequence). V gave up 1 base and J gave up 6 bases, with 10 bases separating them. The length of the CDR3 is 14 residues. Drawing the rest from reference TRBV19 and TRBJ2-1, the complete variable domain is DGGITQSPKYLFRKEGQNVTLSCEQNLNHDAMYWYRQDPGQGLRLIYYSQIVNDFQKGDIAEGYSVSREKKESFPLTVTSAQKNPTAFYLCASSIASPFNEQFFGPGTRLTVL.

The table lists this clone with a count of one. This chain uses TRBV9 with TRBJ1-6, with a tentative D call TRBD1 (6 bases). The V gene lost 3 bases and the J gene lost 7 bases, with 11 bases spanning the gap. CDR3 length equals 14 residues. Germline assignment: CDR1 SGDLS and CDR2 YYNGEE. Written as DNA, the CDR3 is TGTGCCAGCAGCGCCACAGGGTTGAATTCACCCCTCCACTTT. As protein: CASSATGLNSPLHF.

This clone was counted many times. This sequence joins TRBV29-1 and TRBJ2-1; 9 nucleotides agree with TRBD2. The CDR3 has 16 amino acids. With V trimmed by 7 bases and J by 2 bases, 12 bases remained unmatched. Germline CDR1 is SQVTM and CDR2 is ANQGSEA. CDR3 nucleotide sequence: TGCAGCGCGGAAGGCGGGAGGGCCGGGACCTACAATGAGCAGTTCTTC. Its protein product is CSAEGGRAGTYNEQFF.

The rearrangement uses TRBV18 and TRBJ2-3; 9 bases map to TRBD2. The CDR3 covers 11 residues. In germline, CDR1 is KGHSH, CDR2 LQKENI. V dropped 5 bases and J dropped 12; count of bases not matched to a gene: 3. The CDR3 sequence is CASSASGNQYF. As DNA, the CDR3 is TGTGCCAGCTCAGCTAGCGGGAACCAGTATTTT.

This clone has more than one count but fewer than ten. The chain recombines TRBV7-8 with TRBJ1-2, with D uncertain. CDR3 length equals 11 residues. Trimming took 7 bases from V and 8 from J, leaving 11 bases between them. CDR1 and CDR2 (germline): SGHVS, FQNEAQ. Here the CDR3 reads CASTQGGGYTF. The CDR3 region has the DNA TGTGCCAGCACCCAAGGCGGAGGCTACACCTTC. The whole variable domain, filled in from reference TRBV7-8 and TRBJ1-2, reads GAGVSQSPRYKVAKRGQDVALRCDPISGHVSLFWYQQALGQGPEFLTYFQNEAQLDKSGLPSDRFFAERPEGSVSTLKIQRTQQEDSAVYLCASTQGGGYTFGSGTRLTVV.

The rearrangement uses TRBV6-7 and TRBJ2-1; a possible D gene is TRBD2 (6 bases). TRBV6-7 is an open reading frame whose function is uncertain. The V end was cut by 0 bases, the J end by 2 bases, with 23 bases between. CDR3 length: 20 residues. The CDR3 sequence is CASSYSTGGVEDEAYNEQFF. The CDR3, as DNA: TGTGCCAGCAGTTACTCGACCGGGGGAGTGGAGGATGAAGCCTACAATGAGCAGTTCTTC.

This clone was picked up a small number of times. The chain couples TRBV30 to TRBJ2-5; D possibly matches TRBD1 or TRBD2 (6 bases each). CDR3 length: 13 residues. CDR1 is GTSNPN and CDR2 is SVGIG in the germline V gene (reference sequence). V was shortened by 5 bases and J by 2 bases, with 12 bases between the two germline ends. The DNA for the CDR3 is TGTGCCTGGGACAAGGGGGGACAAGAGACCCAGTACTTC. Translated: CAWDKGGQETQYF.